Listed below are T cell receptor beta chains from one sample, sequenced in a study of T cell changes during pregnancy in multiple sclerosis. Profiled with immunoSEQ multiplex PCR; TCRdb holds only in-frame clones, not every one. In the table there are about 30,000 clones, around 90% of which are singletons. The sequenced sample was CD4+ T cells from peripheral blood mononuclear cells, obtained in the second trimester of pregnancy. The receptors shown here come from a female donor in good health, enrolled as a control in a pregnancy study. The CDR3 runs from the conserved cysteine through the conserved F or W. Clone size is not always given. Where it is, it says once, few, many or a class for expanded clones.

v_call,clone_size,j_call,cdr3_aa
TRBV7-2,-,TRBJ2-1,CASSARSAHEQFF
TRBV18,-,TRBJ1-2,CASSPKTAMEGTF
TRBV10-3,-,TRBJ2-1,CAISLTSGGEGEQFF
TRBV7-7,-,TRBJ2-2,CASSGTSLGTANTGELFF
TRBV7-2,-,TRBJ1-1,CASSQGVNTEAFF
TRBV5-6,-,TRBJ1-2,CASSLGQNYGYTF
TRBV5-6,-,TRBJ1-2,CASRQGPGYTF
TRBV5-6,-,TRBJ1-5,CASSRMKDSDLSNQPQHF
TRBV18,-,TRBJ2-1,CASSHEANEQFF
TRBV14,-,TRBJ1-2,CASSQDYGSGYTF
TRBV5-1,medium-sized,TRBJ2-4,CASSSEERTGSLAKNIQYF
TRBV5-4,-,TRBJ2-5,CAITRQETQYF
TRBV4-3,-,TRBJ2-7,CASSQVPGVTGEQYF
TRBV6-1,once,TRBJ2-3,CASSKDGPGVTDTQYF
TRBV4-3,-,TRBJ2-6,CASSPFLSSGANVLTF
TRBV11-3,-,TRBJ2-3,CASSAPPGGPDTQYF
TRBV7-2,-,TRBJ1-6,CASSLRTDNSPLHF
TRBV15,-,TRBJ2-1,CATSRDKAGGMDEQFF
TRBV7-8,-,TRBJ1-1,CASSHIRTAMNTEAFF
TRBV9,-,TRBJ1-1,CASSVTTGQEAFF
TRBV6-1,once,-,CASSSRQAIYEQYF
TRBV4-1,-,TRBJ2-7,CASSQDPTGGEQYF
TRBV2,-,TRBJ1-6,CASREQAVSNSPLHF
TRBV5-1,-,TRBJ2-7,CASSSTSERSYEQYF
TRBV7-2,-,TRBJ2-1,CASSFGLAGVVEFF
TRBV19,few,TRBJ1-1,CASSMTENTEAFF
TRBV7-9,-,TRBJ2-1,CASSLVGLAGLDNEQFF
TRBV23-1,-,TRBJ1-1,CASSQSSQGRGGGLRGTEAFF
TRBV6-6,-,TRBJ2-1,CASSYSPRNEQFF
TRBV7-8,-,TRBJ1-1,CASSLRQLNTEAFF
TRBV15,-,TRBJ2-4,CATSRDSLAKNIQYF
TRBV7-2,-,TRBJ2-1,CASSLPASGNEQFF
TRBV6-5,-,TRBJ1-5,CASSSDRDLQPQHF
TRBV5-1,-,TRBJ1-4,CASSPVAGRNEKLFF
TRBV7-2,-,TRBJ1-2,CASSLVTDNYGYTF
TRBV7-2,-,TRBJ2-2,CASSSVGGRTGELFF
TRBV5-5,-,TRBJ2-7,CASSFESRGASYEQYF
TRBV10-3,few,TRBJ1-1,CAILKVKGANTRSVNTEAFF
TRBV25-1,-,TRBJ1-1,CASSEHRENTEAFF
TRBV9,-,TRBJ1-1,CASSGIPGTEAFF
TRBV25-1,-,TRBJ2-7,CASSPTGGPHSYEQYF
TRBV29-1,-,TRBJ1-2,CSASGTSGYTF
TRBV7-9,-,TRBJ2-3,CASSITDTQYF
TRBV19,-,TRBJ2-1,CASIKGTGVGNEQFF
TRBV27,-,TRBJ2-2,CASSLLAGEGTGELFF
TRBV15,-,TRBJ2-1,CATSSLFNEQFF
TRBV11-2,-,TRBJ1-2,CASSLGLDSYYGYTF
TRBV25-1,-,TRBJ2-1,CASSRPGREQNNEQFF
TRBV6-1,-,TRBJ2-3,CASSERLGTGVTDTQYF
TRBV4-3,once,TRBJ1-2,CASSQGDRPWNGYTF
TRBV7-7,-,TRBJ1-6,CASSLKENSPLHF
TRBV19,-,-,CASSKQGAFYEQYF
TRBV4-1,-,TRBJ2-3,CASSQDGLAGVGTDTQYF
TRBV30,-,TRBJ2-3,CAWKHQRLRDTQYF
TRBV6-6,-,TRBJ2-7,CASSYTAGTYEQYF
TRBV11-2,-,TRBJ1-1,CASSSDRPLYSNTEAFF
TRBV13,-,TRBJ2-7,CASSPSRVGVLEQYF
TRBV2,few,TRBJ1-5,CASILTVLGPQHF
TRBV27,-,TRBJ2-7,CASSPDLAGYRSYEQYF